This T cell receptor (beta chain) was retrieved from a study of T cells in Graves' hyperthyroidism and ophthalmopathy. Findings and limits, study-wide: Blood also carried most thyroid clonotypes expanded above 0.001.

This clonotype was observed many times. No antigen is known for it. Using RNA transcripts as the source, TCR beta CDR3 regions were amplified. A set of HTBI primers served as the primers for a first-round RT-PCR of the TCR CDR3. Each CDR3 protein gets one entry after TCRdb re-called the multiplex PCR reads with MiXCR. The sample yields a few hundred thousand distinct CDR3 sequences, around 15% seen once. Germline V gene data show CDR1 as MNHNS and CDR2 as SASEGT. The CDR3 spans 12 residues. Trimming took 5 bases from V and 9 from J; bases not matched to a gene: 6. The gene calls are TRBV6-1 and TRBJ1-1, with 7 bases lining up with TRBD1. The sequence came from a woman aged 18-35 years with Graves' hyperthyroidism. The sample taken for sequencing was blood. The CDR3, as DNA: TGTGCCAGCAGTAAATCGGACAGGCAAGCTTTCTTT. Encoded protein: CASSKSDRQAFF.